This T cell receptor beta chain came from a study of blood T cell repertoires in COVID-19. This clone was seen a handful of times. Per the authors' pipeline: Reference gene primer amplification gave nucleated cell count estimates. The data were produced by immunoSEQ multiplex PCR, yet TCRdb's version contains in-frame clones alone and is incomplete. The DNA gave D and trimming, while V, J and clone size come from that table. This sample yields some 70,000 clones, of which around four fifths are seen a single time; roughly 5% belongs to the top ten. CDR1 is MGHRA, CDR2 YSYEKL, per germline. The CDR3 totals 15 residues. Trimming cost V 4 bases and J 2 bases; bases outside gene matches: 6.

This clonotype originated in a man over 45 with active COVID-19. Sequencing was performed on peripheral blood. The chain has TRBV4-1 and TRBJ2-7, with 9 bases lining up with TRBD1. The CDR3 loop is CASSLTGQGPYEQYF. The CDR3 DNA is TGCGCCAGCAGCCTTACCGGACAGGGGCCCTACGAGCAGTACTTC.